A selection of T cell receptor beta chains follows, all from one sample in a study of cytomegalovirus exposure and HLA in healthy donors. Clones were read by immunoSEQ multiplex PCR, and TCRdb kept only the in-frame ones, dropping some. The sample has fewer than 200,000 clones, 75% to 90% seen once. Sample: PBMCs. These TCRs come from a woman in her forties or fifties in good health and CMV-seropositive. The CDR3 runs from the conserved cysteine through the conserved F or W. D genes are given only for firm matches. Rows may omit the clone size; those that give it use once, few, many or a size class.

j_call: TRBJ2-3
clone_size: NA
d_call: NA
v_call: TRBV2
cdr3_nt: TGTGCCAGCACTAGTCCCACAGATACGCAGTATTTT
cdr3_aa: CASTSPTDTQYF

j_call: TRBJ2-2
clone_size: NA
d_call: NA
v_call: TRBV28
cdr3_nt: TGTGCCAGCAGTTCTGGTTCAGGAGGGCGAGAGCTGTTTTTT
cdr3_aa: CASSSGSGGRELFF

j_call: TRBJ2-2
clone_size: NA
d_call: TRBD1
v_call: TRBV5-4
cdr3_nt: TGTGCCAGCAGCCACCTCAACAGGGGGGTGAACACCGGGGAGCTGTTTTTT
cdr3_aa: CASSHLNRGVNTGELFF

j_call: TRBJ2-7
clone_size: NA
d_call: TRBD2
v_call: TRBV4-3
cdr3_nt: TGCGCCAGCAGCCAAGGGTCGGTGGGGGGGTTGCCCTACGAGCAGTACTTC
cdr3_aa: CASSQGSVGGLPYEQYF

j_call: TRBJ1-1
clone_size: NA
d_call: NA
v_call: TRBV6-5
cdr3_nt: TGTGCCAGCAGTCACAGGGACCCCACTGAAGCTTTCTTT
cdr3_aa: CASSHRDPTEAFF

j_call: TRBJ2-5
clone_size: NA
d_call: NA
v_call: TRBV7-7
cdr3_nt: TGTGCTAGCAGCTTAGGGGGAGGAGGCGGGGGTTACCTTGGTGAGACCCAGTACTTC
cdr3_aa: CASSLGGGGGGYLGETQYF

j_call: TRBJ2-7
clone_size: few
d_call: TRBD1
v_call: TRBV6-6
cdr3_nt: TGTGCCAGCAGTTACGACAGGGGAGGCTACGAGCAGTACTTC
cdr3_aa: CASSYDRGGYEQYF

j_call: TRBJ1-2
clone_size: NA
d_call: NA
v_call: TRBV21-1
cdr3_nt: TGTGCCAGCAGCAAAGATAGGCCGGGACACACGTCCTATGGCTACACCTTC
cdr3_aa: CASSKDRPGHTSYGYTF

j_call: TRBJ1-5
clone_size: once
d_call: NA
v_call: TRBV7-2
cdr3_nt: TGTGCCAGCAGCTTAGCGCCGACTTATAGCAATCAGCCCCAGCATTTT
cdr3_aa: CASSLAPTYSNQPQHF

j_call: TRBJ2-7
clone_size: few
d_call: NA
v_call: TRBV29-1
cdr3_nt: TGCAGCGTTGAAGATCAGTCAGGGACCTACGAGCAGTACTTC
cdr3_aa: CSVEDQSGTYEQYF

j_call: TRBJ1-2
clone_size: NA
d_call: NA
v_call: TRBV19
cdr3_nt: TGTGCCAGTACCTTAGGACGATCAGAGGGCTATGGCTACACCTTC
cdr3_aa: CASTLGRSEGYGYTF

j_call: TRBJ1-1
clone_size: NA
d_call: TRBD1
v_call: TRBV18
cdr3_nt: TGTGCCAGCTCACTTACCACTTTTCAGGGGGCGAACACTGAAGCTTTCTTT
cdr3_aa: CASSLTTFQGANTEAFF

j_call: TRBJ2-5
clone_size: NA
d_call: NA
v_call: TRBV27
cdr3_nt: TGTGCCAGCAGTTTAAGGGGAAGTCCCCTTCGGGAGACCCAGTACTTC
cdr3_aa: CASSLRGSPLRETQYF

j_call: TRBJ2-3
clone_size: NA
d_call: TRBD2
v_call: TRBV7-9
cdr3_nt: TGTGCCAGCAGTTATACTAGCGGGAACGCAGATACGCAGTATTTT
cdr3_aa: CASSYTSGNADTQYF

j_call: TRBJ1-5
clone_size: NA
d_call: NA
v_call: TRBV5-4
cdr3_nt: TGTGCCAGCAGCTTGAAGAGGGTAAGGGCAGGGGCATATCAGCCCCAGCATTTT
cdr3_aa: CASSLKRVRAGAYQPQHF

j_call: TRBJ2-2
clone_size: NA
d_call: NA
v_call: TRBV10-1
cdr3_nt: TGCGCCAGCCCGAGACTCCTCGAGGACAACGGGGAGCTGTTTTTT
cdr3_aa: CASPRLLEDNGELFF

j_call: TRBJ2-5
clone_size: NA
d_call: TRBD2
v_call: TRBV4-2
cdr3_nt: TGTGCCAGCAGCCAAGATCCGAACGGGAGGGCCGGGGAGACCCAGTACTTC
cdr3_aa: CASSQDPNGRAGETQYF

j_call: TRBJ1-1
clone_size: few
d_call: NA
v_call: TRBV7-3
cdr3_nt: TGTGCCAGCAGCTTAATGCGGCACGCTGAAGCTTTCTTT
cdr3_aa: CASSLMRHAEAFF

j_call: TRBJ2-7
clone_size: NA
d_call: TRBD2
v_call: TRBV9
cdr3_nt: TGTGCCAGCAGCTCGGGACTAGCGGGCTACGAGCAGTACTTC
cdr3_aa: CASSSGLAGYEQYF

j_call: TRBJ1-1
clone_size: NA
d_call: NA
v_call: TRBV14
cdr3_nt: TGTGCCAGCAGCCAATTTATAACAGGGCTGAACACTGAAGCTTTCTTT
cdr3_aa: CASSQFITGLNTEAFF

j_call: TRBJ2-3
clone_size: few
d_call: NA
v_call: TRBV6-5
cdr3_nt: TGTGCCAGCAGGGCGACTAGCACAGATACGCAGTATTTT
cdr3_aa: CASRATSTDTQYF

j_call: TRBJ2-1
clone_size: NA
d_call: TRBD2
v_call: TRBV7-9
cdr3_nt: TGTGCCAGCGGGGGCGGGGGGAAGTGGAATGAGCAGTTCTTC
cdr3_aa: CASGGGGKWNEQFF

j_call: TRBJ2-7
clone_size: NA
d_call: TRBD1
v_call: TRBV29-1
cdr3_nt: TGCAGCGTTGAAGATGGCAGGGGGCCTGACTACGAGCAGTACTTC
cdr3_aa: CSVEDGRGPDYEQYF